This T cell receptor beta chain was profiled in a study of PD-L1 blockade in urothelial cancer (dated by TCRdb to about 2017). General notes on the study: Therapy was started in about 2014 for all patients, and atezolizumab 1,200 mg was administered intravenously every 3 weeks. Durable clinical benefit was defined as progression-free survival longer than 6 months, and TCR features were also tested against progression-free and overall survival. In the same patients who had TCR sequencing, pretreatment tumors also underwent whole exome sequencing and RNA sequencing. About 90% of the 29 patients were males with bladder-origin urothelial cancer, and 18 of 29 reported a prior smoking history. Pretreatment blood TCR-seq was available for 27 to 30 patients, at least one posttreatment blood collection was obtained for about 24 patients, and tumor TCR-seq was available for about 24 patients. Pretreatment tumor samples, along with matched peripheral blood collected serially before and after atezolizumab treatment, underwent TCR sequencing. Blood samples were analyzed at 3 weeks after treatment start (second dose) and at 6 weeks after treatment start. Fewer than ten patients reached durable clinical benefit, while 20 to 25 patients did not. An ECOG performance status of 0 or 1 was recorded for the patients, and 0 to 3 prior chemotherapy regimens had been received by the patients. A median of roughly 140,000 T cells and fewer than 85,000 unique TCRs was obtained from blood samples, and a median clonality of 0.080 was observed. The study was an exploratory multi-omic analysis of somatic, immune and clinical correlates of response to PD-L1 blockade with atezolizumab in urothelial cancer. What the authors observed across the whole study: Small sample size (n ≈ 29) and many exploratory analyses mean the results are intended to be hypothesis-generating. At 3 weeks after the start of treatment, tumor-associated TCR clones in peripheral blood had expanded more in patients with durable benefit (n of about 22, p = 0.022). A pretreatment peripheral blood TCR clonality below the median was linked to improved progression-free and overall survival.

This clone has a handful of counts. The antigen it binds to is not known. No much larger clonotype is one base removed from it; base qualities were not supplied. V is reduced by 3 bases and J by 3 bases, leaving a spacing of 10 bases between them. From a lookup of the germline V gene, CDR1 and CDR2 are SGHRS and YFSETQ. The CDR3, cysteine through phenylalanine, is 13 amino acids long. Only the CDR3 region is kept as DNA, spanning 39 bases read in frame from base 1. Synthetic TCR analog templates were spiked into each PCR to estimate absolute template abundance from read counts. TCRbeta CDR3 regions were amplified from genomic DNA with bias-controlled V and J gene primers using the immunoSEQ assay. Sequencing of rearranged TCRbeta segments was performed at approximately 20X coverage. In the paper's pipeline: Sequencing errors were corrected by clustering and CDR3s were annotated against IMGT to assign V, D and J genes. Downstream analyses used only productive TCRbeta rearrangements and left out out-of-frame or stop-codon sequences. Clonality was computed as one minus Shannon entropy normalized by the log of the number of unique productive sequences. Clones differing between time points or between blood and tumor were identified using Fisher's exact test with Benjamini-Hochberg correction, with an adjusted p below 0.01 applied as the threshold. TCRdb provides this immuneACCESS table in a form limited to in-frame rearrangements. Some clones are lacking; in checked studies, under half of them reflect an unresolved V gene, and why the rest are absent is not known. The V and J calls and the clone size are those of that table, but D and trimming were determined from the DNA. This sample holds under 60,000 clones; roughly 86% were observed only once. In total, the top ten clones hold 10% of the sample.

The time point label corresponds to: peripheral blood 6 weeks after treatment start. A total of 25 to 35 patients with locally advanced or metastatic urothelial carcinoma, treated at Memorial Sloan Kettering on a trial protocol, made up the cohort. Peripheral blood mononuclear cells were collected from each patient pretreatment and during treatment, giving between 1 and 8 total time points per patient. The Qiagen DNeasy Blood extraction kit was used to purify genomic DNA from total PBMCs and tumor samples. PBMCs were collected pretreatment and during treatment, and were isolated and stored as previously described.

The sequence derives from a man aged 55-75 years with urothelial cancer. The rearrangement joined TRBV5-1 to TRBJ2-7; no D gene can be assigned with confidence. The sequencing here drew on PBMCs, taken around atezolizumab (anti-PD-L1) treatment. DNA sequence: TGCGCCAGCAGCTCGCCCCCCGGCTACGAGCAGTACTTC. Translated, it gives CASSSPPGYEQYF.